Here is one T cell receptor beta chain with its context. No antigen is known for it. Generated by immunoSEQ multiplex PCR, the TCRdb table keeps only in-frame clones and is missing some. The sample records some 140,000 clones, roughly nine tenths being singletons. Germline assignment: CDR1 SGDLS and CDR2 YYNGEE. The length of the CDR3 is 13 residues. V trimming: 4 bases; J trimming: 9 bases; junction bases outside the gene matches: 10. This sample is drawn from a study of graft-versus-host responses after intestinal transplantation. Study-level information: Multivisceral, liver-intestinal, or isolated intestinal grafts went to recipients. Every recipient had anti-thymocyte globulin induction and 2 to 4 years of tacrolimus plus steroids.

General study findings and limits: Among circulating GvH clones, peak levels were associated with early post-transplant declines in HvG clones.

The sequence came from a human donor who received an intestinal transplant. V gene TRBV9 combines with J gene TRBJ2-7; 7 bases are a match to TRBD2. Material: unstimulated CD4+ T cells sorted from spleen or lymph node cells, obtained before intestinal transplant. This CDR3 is CASSPPTSIVQYF. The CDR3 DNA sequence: TGTGCCAGCAGCCCCCCGACTAGCATCGTGCAGTACTTC.